The next 21 T cell receptor beta chains were all read from a single sample in a study of regulatory T cells in long-lasting Graves disease. Time point meaning: persistent/refractory GD, antithyroid drugs over 5 years with positive TRAb. With RNA extracted from PBMCs as input, the TCR library was made. Building of the TCR beta libraries involved iRepertoire HTBI primers and Arm-PCR of CDR3 regions. One entry per CDR3 protein, called by TCRdb with MiXCR from the multiplex PCR reads. Among around 460,000 distinct CDR3 sequences, about 22% were seen once, and the ten largest hold roughly 14%. The specimen comprised peripheral blood mononuclear cells (PBMCs), sampled when the disease was refractory, from a patient treated with antithyroid drugs. The receptors shown here come from a female donor with Graves disease.

Many counts were recorded for this clonotype. The chain carries TRBV28 and TRBJ1-1; D remains unclear. CDR1 and CDR2 from the germline V gene are MDHEN and SYDVKM. This CDR3 has 13 residues. The germline V and J ends were trimmed by 5 bases and 1 base, with 8 bases remaining between them. The CDR3 DNA is TGTGCCAGCAGTCCCAATGAGAACACTGAAGCTTTCTTT. Its translation: CASSPNENTEAFF.

This clonotype was observed a few times. The chain couples TRBV7-9 to TRBJ2-2; 10 bases are shared with TRBD2. The CDR3 is made up of 17 amino acids. J lost 7 bases, V lost 5 bases, and 13 bases had no gene match. The germline CDR1 and CDR2 sequences are SEHNR and FQNEAQ (reference sequence). CDR3 loop: CASSPSAASGGRGELFF. The CDR3 DNA sequence: TGTGCCAGCAGCCCATCAGCGGCTAGCGGGGGCCGCGGGGAGCTGTTTTTT.

V usage is TRBV3-1 and J usage is TRBJ2-5; 12 bases align to TRBD2. V dropped 3 bases and J dropped 1; count of bases not matched to a gene: 3. The CDR3 extends over 16 amino acids. Germline loops: CDR1 LGHDT, CDR2 YNNKEL (reference sequence). This CDR3 is CASSQGTSGRQETQYF. The CDR3 bases are TGTGCCAGCAGCCAGGGGACTAGCGGGCGCCAAGAGACCCAGTACTTC.

Of note for this clonotype: A much larger clone differs from this one at a single base, so this may be a read error. The J gene is TRBJ2-1, the V gene TRBV6-5, with a possible D match to TRBD2 (5 bases). CDR1 is MNHEY, CDR2 SVGAGI, per germline. The CDR3 sequence is 11 residues long. V was trimmed by 4 bases and J by 10 bases, leaving 8 bases between them. CDR3 in DNA: TGTGCCAGCAGTTCCCCGGGGGAGCAGTTCTTC. Translating it yields CASSSPGEQFF.

This clonotype was seen ten or more times. The CDR3 coding sequence is TGTGCCAGCATTCCGGCGGGGAACACTGAAGCTTTCTTT. This codes for CASIPAGNTEAFF. The rearrangement uses TRBV6-1 and TRBJ1-1; D gene unclear. Germline V CDR1 and CDR2: MNHNS, SASEGT. The CDR3 extends over 13 amino acids. Trimming took off 7 bases at V and 1 base at J, with 10 bases between the two ends.

As to this clonotype: This likely comes from a read error, as the CDR3 has no conserved phenylalanine or tryptophan at its end. CDR3 sequence: CATSERPYQPQHL. In DNA, the CDR3 is TGTGCCACCAGTGAAAGACCCTATCAGCCCCAGCATCTT. The chain is built from TRBV24-1 and TRBJ1-5; the D is unclear. Germline-derived CDR1 and CDR2 are KGHDR and SFDVKD. This CDR3 is built from 13 residues. V dropped 4 bases and J dropped 5 bases, with 8 bases sitting between them.

Turning to this clonotype: This may stem from a read error, because a much larger clone lies one nucleotide away. This chain connects TRBV29-1 to TRBJ2-7, with D possibly being TRBD2 (6 bases). This CDR3 is built from 14 residues. Per the germline V gene, CDR1 is SQVTM and CDR2 is ANQGSEA. CDR3 nucleotide sequence: TGCGGCGTTGCGGGACGGACAAGCTCCTACGAGCAGTACTTC. It specifies CGVAGRTSSYEQYF.

This clonotype was counted only a few times. The chain recombines TRBV6-2 or TRBV6-3 with TRBJ2-5; D remains ambiguous. V lost 10 bases and J lost 5, with 17 bases in between. This CDR3 comprises 13 residues. Germline V CDR1 and CDR2: MNHEY, SVGEGT. For the CDR3, the DNA is TGTGCCACCTCATCCCCCCAATCGGAGACCCAGTACTTC. The encoded protein is CATSSPQSETQYF.

This chain links TRBV19 with TRBJ1-5, with TRBD1 matching 8 bases. The junction had 2 bases not matched to a gene; V was cut back by 1 base and J by 6 bases. The CDR3 contains 14 residues. CDR1 LNHDA and CDR2 SQIVND come from the germline V gene (reference sequence). CDR3 bases: TGTGCCAGTAGTATAGGGGACAGGTTTCAGCCCCAGCATTTT. Translating it yields CASSIGDRFQPQHF.

In its sample, this clonotype was seen a few times. The genes are TRBV7-3 and TRBJ2-3, with D uncertain. From germline, CDR1 is SGHTA and CDR2 FQGTGA. Trimming shortened V by 2 bases and J by 2 bases, and 11 bases separated the two germline ends. This CDR3 spans 15 amino acids. The CDR3 nucleotides read TGTGCCAGCAGCTTAGCTCGTGGAAACACAGATACGCAGTATTTT. It encodes CASSLARGNTDTQYF.

The rearrangement links TRBV19 to TRBJ1-2; D remains unclear. V shed 2 bases and J shed 4 bases, with 11 bases lying between them. There are 14 residues in the CDR3. Looked up from germline, CDR1 is LNHDA and CDR2 is SQIVND (reference sequence). CDR3 in amino acids: CASSIISLGYGYTF. CDR3 nucleotide sequence: TGTGCCAGTAGTATAATTTCGTTAGGCTATGGCTACACCTTC.

This clonotype was observed at least ten times. The chain is built from TRBV7-2 and TRBJ1-3, with 9 bases lining up with TRBD1. The CDR3 spans 12 residues. Germline V gene data show CDR1 as SGHTA and CDR2 as FQGNSA. After removal of 8 bases from V and 4 bases from J, the junction contained 0 bases not matched to a gene. The CDR3 is CASGQGGNTIYF. Here the CDR3 DNA reads TGTGCCAGCGGACAGGGGGGAAACACCATATATTTT.

The chain employs TRBV18 and TRBJ1-1; the D is unclear. The CDR3 extends over 14 amino acids. V was shortened by 2 bases and J by 2 bases, with 9 bases between the two germline ends. Germline V CDR1 and CDR2: KGHSH, LQKENI. The CDR3 bases are TGTGCCAGCTCACCAGGGTGGGGAAACACTGAAGCTTTCTTT. Translated, it gives CASSPGWGNTEAFF. Full variable domain (remainder filled in from reference TRBV18 and TRBJ1-1): NAGVMQNPRHLVRRRGQEARLRCSPMKGHSHVYWYRQLPEEGLKFMVYLQKENIIDESGMPKERFSAEFPKEGPSILRIQQVVRGDSAAYFCASSPGWGNTEAFFGQGTRLTVV.

The rearrangement uses TRBV5-1 and TRBJ2-5, with TRBD2 identical over 12 bases. V gave up 0 bases and J gave up 2 bases; unmatched junction bases: 5. This CDR3 is 17 amino acids long. Germline V gene lookup returns CDR1 SGHRS and CDR2 YFSETQ. CDR3: CASSLAQLAGGQETQYF. The CDR3 region has the DNA TGCGCCAGCAGCTTGGCCCAACTAGCGGGGGGACAAGAGACCCAGTACTTC.

This clonotype was seen ten or more times. The chain combines TRBV29-1 with TRBJ1-1; D may be TRBD1 (5 bases). Germline V lookup: CDR1 SQVTM, CDR2 ANQGSEA. V was shortened by 4 bases and J by 1 base, with 7 bases between the two germline ends. This CDR3 is built from 12 residues. This CDR3 is CSVGQRNTEAFF. In DNA, the CDR3 is TGCAGCGTTGGACAGAGGAACACTGAAGCTTTCTTT.

This clonotype was seen at least ten times. The rearrangement joins TRBV6-5 to TRBJ1-1; the match to TRBD1 covers 7 bases. V lost 0 bases to trimming and J lost 1 base; unmatched junction nucleotides: 8. This CDR3 comprises 17 residues. Looked up from germline, CDR1 is MNHEY and CDR2 is SVGAGI. The CDR3 DNA reads TGTGCCAGCAGTTACTCGGCCTTGAGACAGGGGAACACTGAAGCTTTCTTT. Translation: CASSYSALRQGNTEAFF.

The chain is built from TRBV6-1 and TRBJ1-4; D remains ambiguous. Trimming took 10 bases from V and 0 from J, leaving 12 bases between them. This CDR3 is 14 amino acids long. Per germline, CDR1 MNHNS and CDR2 SASEGT. The CDR3 is CANREGATNEKLFF. CDR3 in DNA: TGTGCCAACAGAGAGGGTGCAACTAATGAAAAACTGTTTTTT.

V and J are TRBV18 and TRBJ2-5; D unresolved. The CDR3 sequence is 15 residues long. Germline V gives CDR1 KGHSH, CDR2 LQKENI. V lost 1 base, J lost 4 bases, and 13 bases lay in between. This chain's CDR3 is CASSPLNPGGETQYF. For the CDR3, the DNA is TGTGCCAGCTCACCACTTAACCCGGGTGGAGAGACCCAGTACTTC.

This clonotype was observed many times. V and J are TRBV27 and TRBJ1-2; D perhaps matches TRBD1 (5 bases). Between the trimmed V and J ends, which lost 5 bases and 5 bases, there was a span of 18 bases. Germline CDR1 is MNHEY and CDR2 is SMNVEV (reference sequence). The CDR3 runs 15 residues. As DNA, the CDR3 is TGTGCCAGCAGTCTCACTCGGGACCTCTTTTATGGCTACACCTTC. Its protein product is CASSLTRDLFYGYTF.

The chain uses TRBV6-1 and TRBJ1-6, with 12 bases aligning to TRBD1. Trimming took 7 bases from V and 8 from J; bases not matched to a gene: 15. Per the germline V gene, CDR1 is MNHNS and CDR2 is SASEGT. The CDR3 spans 18 residues. CDR3 amino acids: CASTKGGTGGKGHSPLHF. The CDR3 region has the DNA TGTGCCAGCACCAAAGGCGGGACAGGGGGCAAAGGACATTCACCCCTCCACTTT.

This clonotype was counted only a few times. CDR3 coding DNA: TGTGCCTGGAGTCCACTATTGGGACAGGGGATTCGGACTGAAGCTTTCTTT. Translated, it gives CAWSPLLGQGIRTEAFF. The chain carries TRBV30 and TRBJ1-1; TRBD1 agrees at 10 bases. V was pared by 2 bases and J by 5 bases, with 14 bases of the junction left unmatched. Germline-derived CDR1 and CDR2 are GTSNPN and SVGIG (reference sequence). This CDR3 comprises 17 residues.